These 10 T cell receptor beta chains share one sample of origin, sequenced in a study of T cell responses to AZD1222 COVID-19 vaccine. Profiling relied on immunoSEQ multiplex PCR, and the TCRdb table lists in-frame clones only, not all of them. The sample shows some 140,000 clones, roughly 91% of them seen only once. The sample here was peripheral blood, taken 28 days after the second AZD1222 dose. These TCRs come from an adult who received the AZD1222 COVID-19 vaccine.

The CDR3 nucleotides are TGTGCCAGCAGCTTGGGATCGGCTGGAAACACCATATATTTT. This gives the protein CASSLGSAGNTIYF. The chain is built from TRBV5-6 and TRBJ1-3; D remains unclear. CDR3 length: 14 amino acids. Germline CDR1 is SGHDT and CDR2 is YYEEEE. V was pared by 0 bases and J by 2 bases, with 6 bases between.

J is TRBJ1-2 and V is TRBV11-1; the D gene is possibly TRBD1 (5 bases). The CDR3 is 14 residues long. With 1 base removed from V and 4 bases from J, the gap between germline ends came to 10 bases. Germline values: CDR1 SGHAT, CDR2 FQDESV (reference sequence). For the CDR3, the DNA is TGTGCCAGCAGCTTAGACCAGGGAGGCTATGGCTACACCTTC. It codes for CASSLDQGGYGYTF.

V gene TRBV2 combines with J gene TRBJ1-1, with unresolved D. This CDR3 has 11 residues. V lost 8 bases to trimming and J lost 6 bases, with 10 bases between them. Per germline, CDR1 SNHLY and CDR2 FYNNEI. CDR3 nucleotide sequence: TGTGCCAGCTGGGGTCCCCCTGAAGCTTTCTTT. Amino acids: CASWGPPEAFF.

V is TRBV7-3 and J is TRBJ2-5, with D perhaps matching TRBD2 (5 bases). V lost 2 bases to trimming and J lost 5 bases, with 12 bases between them. Germline assignment: CDR1 SGHTA and CDR2 FQGTGA. This CDR3 comprises 14 residues. The DNA for the CDR3 is TGTGCCAGCAGCTTATGGAGGTATTGCGAGACCCAGTACTTC. This translates into CASSLWRYCETQYF.

This sequence joins TRBV6-5 and TRBJ1-2; D gene uncertain. Germline-derived CDR1 and CDR2 are MNHEY and SVGAGI. The CDR3 contains 14 residues. Trimming removed 0 bases from V and 3 bases from J, with 8 bases in between. DNA for the CDR3: TGTGCCAGCAGTTACTCGTCGGGAGACTATGGCTACACCTTC. It specifies CASSYSSGDYGYTF.

This rearrangement joins TRBV7-9 to TRBJ1-2, with a weak D call TRBD1 (5 bases). V lost 5 bases and J lost 4, with 11 bases in between. Germline assignment: CDR1 SEHNR and CDR2 FQNEAQ (reference sequence). This CDR3 spans 13 amino acids. CDR3 residues: CASSPRGLYGYTF. CDR3 DNA sequence: TGTGCCAGCAGCCCTAGGGGTCTCTATGGCTACACCTTC.

The chain links TRBV3-1 (or the pseudogene TRBV3-2) to TRBJ1-1, with a tentative D call TRBD1 (6 bases). CDR3 length equals 17 residues. V shed 2 bases and J shed 1 base, with 17 bases lying between them. Germline CDR1 LGHDT, CDR2 YNNKEL (reference sequence). CDR3 DNA sequence: TGTGCCAGCAGCCAATATGGGGGAGGGGGTGAGAACACTGAAGCTTTCTTT. Protein: CASSQYGGGGENTEAFF.

About this clone itself: Other DNA sequences in this specimen translate into the identical CDR3. V usage is TRBV12-3 or TRBV12-4 and J usage is TRBJ2-2, with a weak D call TRBD2 (6 bases). This CDR3 is built from 12 residues. Trimming stripped 5 bases from V and 5 bases from J, with 6 bases between. The CDR3 reads CASSRGTGELFF. The CDR3 DNA reads as TGTGCCAGCAGTCGGGGGACCGGGGAGCTGTTTTTT.

This clone was counted between two and nine times. V and J are TRBV4-2 and TRBJ2-7, with D possibly matching TRBD1 (6 bases). CDR3 length: 15 residues. The V end was cut by 3 bases, the J end by 3 bases, with 15 bases between. CDR1 and CDR2 from the germline V gene are LGHNA and YNFKEQ. The CDR3 DNA reads as TGTGCCAGCAGCCACCTAAAGGACAGTCTCTACGAGCAGTACTTC. Its translation is CASSHLKDSLYEQYF.

This chain joins TRBV9 and TRBJ2-7, with 7 bases matching TRBD1. The J segment lost 3 bases and the V segment lost 0 bases, leaving 6 bases of the junction unmatched. Germline V lookup: CDR1 SGDLS, CDR2 YYNGEE. The CDR3 is 15 residues long. The CDR3 loop is CASSVGGTVLYEQYF. CDR3 coding DNA: TGTGCCAGCAGCGTAGGTGGGACAGTCCTCTACGAGCAGTACTTC.